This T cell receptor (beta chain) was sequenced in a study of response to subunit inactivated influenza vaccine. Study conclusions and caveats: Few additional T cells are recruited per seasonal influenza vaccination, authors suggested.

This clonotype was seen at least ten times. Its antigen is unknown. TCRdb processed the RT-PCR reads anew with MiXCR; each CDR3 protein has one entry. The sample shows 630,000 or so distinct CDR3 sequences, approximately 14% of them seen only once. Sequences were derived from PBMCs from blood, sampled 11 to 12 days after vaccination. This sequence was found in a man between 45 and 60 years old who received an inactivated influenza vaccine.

CDR3 sequence: CASSLGGMGYEQYF. The DNA for the CDR3 is TGTGCCAGCAGCTTAGGGGGGATGGGCTACGAGCAGTACTTC. V is TRBV7-2 and J is TRBJ2-7, with D possibly called TRBD1 or TRBD2 (5 bases each). This CDR3 has 14 residues. Trimming removed 1 base from V and 3 bases from J, with 10 bases in between. Germline CDR1 reads SGHTA; CDR2 reads FQGNSA.